Listed below are T cell receptor beta chains from one sample, sequenced in a study of cytomegalovirus exposure and HLA in healthy donors. Assay used: immunoSEQ multiplex PCR; TCRdb lists only in-frame clones, some missing. Its clone listing holds around 26,000 clones. The sample taken for sequencing was PBMCs. These receptors all stem from a male donor in good health and CMV-seropositive. CDR3s include the opening cysteine and the closing phenylalanine or tryptophan. A D gene is named only where the DNA matches it firmly.

d_gene: .; v_gene: TRBV6-5; j_gene: TRBJ1-2; CDR3nt: TGTGCCAGCAGTTACCACCGCGGGGGCTACACCTTC; CDR3aa: CASSYHRGGYTF
d_gene: .; v_gene: TRBV5-1; j_gene: TRBJ2-7; CDR3nt: TGCGCCAGCAGCTTGGAGGCAGGCTTCTACGAGCAGTACTTC; CDR3aa: CASSLEAGFYEQYF
d_gene: TRBD1; v_gene: TRBV9; j_gene: TRBJ1-4; CDR3nt: TGTGCCAGCAGCGCGACAGGGGGTCCGAACCAAAAACTGTTTTTT; CDR3aa: CASSATGGPNQKLFF
d_gene: .; v_gene: TRBV5-4; j_gene: TRBJ1-2; CDR3nt: TGTGCCAGCAGCCTCCCAGACTATGGCTACACCTTC; CDR3aa: CASSLPDYGYTF
d_gene: TRBD1; v_gene: TRBV30; j_gene: TRBJ2-5; CDR3nt: TGTGCCTGGAGTGTTTTTGGACAGGGGGCGGGAATGGGTCAAGAGACCCAGTACTTC; CDR3aa: CAWSVFGQGAGMGQETQYF
d_gene: .; v_gene: TRBV28; j_gene: TRBJ1-6; CDR3nt: TGTGCCAGCAGTTTAAGAGATTATAATTCACCCCTACACTTT; CDR3aa: CASSLRDYNSPLHF
d_gene: TRBD1; v_gene: TRBV28; j_gene: TRBJ2-7; CDR3nt: TGTGCCAGCAGCTCCGGACAGGGGAGCGCCTACGAGCAGTACTTC; CDR3aa: CASSSGQGSAYEQYF
d_gene: TRBD2; v_gene: TRBV5-6; j_gene: TRBJ2-7; CDR3nt: TGTGCCAGCAGCTTTGGACTAGCTATGAACGAGCAGTACTTC; CDR3aa: CASSFGLAMNEQYF
d_gene: TRBD1; v_gene: TRBV4-1; j_gene: TRBJ1-1; CDR3nt: TGTGCCAGCAGCCAATGGACAGGGGGGACTGAAGCTTTCTTT; CDR3aa: CASSQWTGGTEAFF
d_gene: .; v_gene: TRBV19; j_gene: TRBJ1-1; CDR3nt: TGTGCCAGTAGGCTCTACGGACATCTGAACACTGAAGCTTTCTTT; CDR3aa: CASRLYGHLNTEAFF
d_gene: .; v_gene: TRBV28; j_gene: TRBJ2-7; CDR3nt: TGTGCCAGCAGCGGGGTTGGGAGCACCTACGAGCAGTACTTC; CDR3aa: CASSGVGSTYEQYF
d_gene: TRBD2; v_gene: TRBV7-9; j_gene: TRBJ2-2; CDR3nt: TGTGCCAGCAGCTTAACTAGCGGGAGGAACACCGGGGAGCTGTTTTTT; CDR3aa: CASSLTSGRNTGELFF
d_gene: TRBD1; v_gene: TRBV9; j_gene: TRBJ1-6; CDR3nt: TGTGCCAGCAGCGCCTCTTCCAGGGACAGGCGCGATTCACCCCTCCACTTT; CDR3aa: CASSASSRDRRDSPLHF
d_gene: .; v_gene: TRBV30; j_gene: TRBJ1-6; CDR3nt: TGTGCCTGTCGGGATTCCCTCTCCTATAATTCACCCCTACACTTT; CDR3aa: CACRDSLSYNSPLHF
d_gene: .; v_gene: TRBV30; j_gene: TRBJ1-1; CDR3nt: TGTGCCTGGAGTTCTCAGGTGAACACTGAAGCTTTCTTT; CDR3aa: CAWSSQVNTEAFF
d_gene: TRBD1; v_gene: TRBV2; j_gene: TRBJ1-5; CDR3nt: TGTGCCAGCAGTGAGGACAGGGGGTACCATCAGCCCCAGCATTTT; CDR3aa: CASSEDRGYHQPQHF
d_gene: TRBD1; v_gene: TRBV4-2; j_gene: TRBJ1-6; CDR3nt: TGTGCCAGCAGAATCGACAGGGTTAGAGATAATTCACCCCTCCACTTT; CDR3aa: CASRIDRVRDNSPLHF
d_gene: .; v_gene: TRBV7-9; j_gene: TRBJ2-7; CDR3nt: TGTGCCAGCAGCCCCCGGCGCGGGGCAGGCTCCCACGAGCAGTACTTC; CDR3aa: CASSPRRGAGSHEQYF
d_gene: .; v_gene: TRBV2; j_gene: TRBJ1-5; CDR3nt: TGTGCCAGCAGTGACAGGGGATATCAGCCCCAGCATTTT; CDR3aa: CASSDRGYQPQHF
d_gene: .; v_gene: TRBV4-2; j_gene: TRBJ1-2; CDR3nt: TGTGCCAGCAGCCAAGGTGAGGACTATGGCTACACCTTC; CDR3aa: CASSQGEDYGYTF
d_gene: .; v_gene: TRBV30; j_gene: TRBJ1-1; CDR3nt: TGTGCCTGGAGCCAGGTGGGCAGTGGTGAAACTGAAGCTTTCTTT; CDR3aa: CAWSQVGSGETEAFF
d_gene: .; v_gene: TRBV2; j_gene: TRBJ2-1; CDR3nt: TGTGCCAGCAGTGAAGTCCTCGGCGGCTACAATGAGCAGTTCTTC; CDR3aa: CASSEVLGGYNEQFF
d_gene: .; v_gene: TRBV30; j_gene: TRBJ1-1; CDR3nt: TGTGCCTGGAGTCTCGACACTGAAGCTTTCTTT; CDR3aa: CAWSLDTEAFF
d_gene: .; v_gene: TRBV12-5; j_gene: TRBJ2-3; CDR3nt: TGTGCTAGTGCCTTAGGTCGGGGAGAGGTTAATAAGGACACAGATACGCAGTATTTT; CDR3aa: CASALGRGEVNKDTDTQYF
d_gene: TRBD1; v_gene: TRBV7-2; j_gene: TRBJ1-4; CDR3nt: TGTGCCAGCAGCCGGGGGACAGAAGAAAAACTGTTTTTT; CDR3aa: CASSRGTEEKLFF
d_gene: TRBD2; v_gene: TRBV30; j_gene: TRBJ2-7; CDR3nt: TGTGCCTGCTCGGGGGCGGGGGGCTACGAGCAGTACTTC; CDR3aa: CACSGAGGYEQYF
d_gene: .; v_gene: TRBV4-3; j_gene: TRBJ1-1; CDR3nt: TGCGCCAGCAGCCCTAACCCTCCGGGACACCTTAACACTGAAGCTTTCTTT; CDR3aa: CASSPNPPGHLNTEAFF
d_gene: .; v_gene: TRBV19; j_gene: TRBJ1-2; CDR3nt: TGTGCCAGTAGTATAGGGGCCGTACCCAGCTACACCTTC; CDR3aa: CASSIGAVPSYTF
d_gene: TRBD2; v_gene: TRBV15; j_gene: TRBJ2-1; CDR3nt: TGTGCCACCAGCACTAGCGGGGACCCCTACAATGAGCAGTTCTTC; CDR3aa: CATSTSGDPYNEQFF
d_gene: .; v_gene: TRBV19; j_gene: TRBJ2-7; CDR3nt: TGTGCCAGTAGTATAAAAGGGGATAATTACTACGAGCAGTACTTC; CDR3aa: CASSIKGDNYYEQYF
d_gene: .; v_gene: TRBV19; j_gene: TRBJ1-1; CDR3nt: TGTGCCAGCTCCGGAGGGACACGACTCCCAAGGGAGGGAGCTTTCTTT; CDR3aa: CASSGGTRLPREGAFF
d_gene: .; v_gene: TRBV6-5; j_gene: TRBJ2-3; CDR3nt: TGTGCCAGCAGTTACTCCCTCCGGGGGACAGATACGCAGTATTTT; CDR3aa: CASSYSLRGTDTQYF
d_gene: TRBD1; v_gene: TRBV5-1; j_gene: TRBJ1-4; CDR3nt: TGCGCCAGCAGTCACGGGACAGCAACTAATGAAAAACTGTTTTTT; CDR3aa: CASSHGTATNEKLFF
d_gene: .; v_gene: TRBV4-2; j_gene: TRBJ2-3; CDR3nt: TGTGCCAGCAGCCAAGATCAGCAGGATAGCACAGATACGCAGTATTTT; CDR3aa: CASSQDQQDSTDTQYF
d_gene: TRBD2; v_gene: TRBV6-8; j_gene: TRBJ2-7; CDR3nt: TGTGCCAGCAGTTACTCGTTACTAGCGGGAGCCTACGAGCAGTACTTC; CDR3aa: CASSYSLLAGAYEQYF
d_gene: .; v_gene: TRBV13; j_gene: TRBJ2-7; CDR3nt: TGTGCCAGCAGCCCCGCCAGGGGTAATGCCTACGAGCAGTACTTC; CDR3aa: CASSPARGNAYEQYF
d_gene: .; v_gene: TRBV18; j_gene: TRBJ1-1; CDR3nt: TGTGCCAGCGGGGGGGTCACGAACACTGAAGCTTTCTTT; CDR3aa: CASGGVTNTEAFF
d_gene: .; v_gene: TRBV29-1; j_gene: TRBJ2-1; CDR3nt: TGCAGCGTTTACGGACAGCAGGACAAGTTCTTC; CDR3aa: CSVYGQQDKFF
d_gene: TRBD1; v_gene: TRBV9; j_gene: TRBJ1-6; CDR3nt: TGTGCCAGCAGCGCCCTGGACAGGCGCAATTCACCCCTCCACTTT; CDR3aa: CASSALDRRNSPLHF
d_gene: TRBD1; v_gene: TRBV6-5; j_gene: TRBJ1-1; CDR3nt: TGTGCCAGCAGTCATAACAGGGGGCGGAGTACTGAAGCTTTCTTT; CDR3aa: CASSHNRGRSTEAFF
d_gene: .; v_gene: TRBV5-8; j_gene: TRBJ1-1; CDR3nt: TGTGCCAGCAGCTCCACATCGAACACTGAAGCTTTCTTT; CDR3aa: CASSSTSNTEAFF
d_gene: TRBD2; v_gene: TRBV30; j_gene: TRBJ2-7; CDR3nt: TGTGCCTGGAGTTTGGGGGGGACCGGTACCGAGCAGTACTTC; CDR3aa: CAWSLGGTGTEQYF
d_gene: .; v_gene: TRBV18; j_gene: TRBJ1-1; CDR3nt: TGTGCCAGCTCACCTGGCAAAATCCCATACACTGAAGCTTTCTTT; CDR3aa: CASSPGKIPYTEAFF
d_gene: .; v_gene: TRBV4-1; j_gene: TRBJ2-1; CDR3nt: TGCGCCAGCAGCCAAGGTCGAGCAGGGGACAATGAGCAGTTCTTC; CDR3aa: CASSQGRAGDNEQFF